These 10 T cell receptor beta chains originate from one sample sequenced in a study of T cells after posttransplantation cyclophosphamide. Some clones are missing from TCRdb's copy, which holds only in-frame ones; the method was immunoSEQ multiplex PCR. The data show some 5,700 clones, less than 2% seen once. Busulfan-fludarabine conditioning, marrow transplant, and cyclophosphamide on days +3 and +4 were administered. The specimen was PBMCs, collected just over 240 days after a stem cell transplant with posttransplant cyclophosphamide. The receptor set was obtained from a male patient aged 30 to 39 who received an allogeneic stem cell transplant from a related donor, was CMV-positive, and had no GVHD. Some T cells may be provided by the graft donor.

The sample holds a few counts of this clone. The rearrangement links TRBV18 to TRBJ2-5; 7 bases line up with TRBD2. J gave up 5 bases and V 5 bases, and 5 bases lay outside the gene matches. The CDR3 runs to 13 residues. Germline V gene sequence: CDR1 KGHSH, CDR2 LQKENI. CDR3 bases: TGTGCCAGCTCAAGCGGGAACCGGGAGACCCAGTACTTC. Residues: CASSSGNRETQYF.

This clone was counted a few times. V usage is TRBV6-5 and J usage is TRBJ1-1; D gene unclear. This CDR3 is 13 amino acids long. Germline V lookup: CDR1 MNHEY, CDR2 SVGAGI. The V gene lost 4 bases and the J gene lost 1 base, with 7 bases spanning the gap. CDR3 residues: CASSWSGNTEAFF. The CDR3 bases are TGTGCCAGCAGTTGGTCAGGGAACACTGAAGCTTTCTTT.

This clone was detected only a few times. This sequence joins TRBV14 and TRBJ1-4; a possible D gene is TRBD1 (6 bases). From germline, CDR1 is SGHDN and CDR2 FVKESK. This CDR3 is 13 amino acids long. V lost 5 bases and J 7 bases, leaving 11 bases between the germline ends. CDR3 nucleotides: TGTGCCAGCAGCGTAACACAGGGTGAAAAACTGTTTTTT. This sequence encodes CASSVTQGEKLFF.

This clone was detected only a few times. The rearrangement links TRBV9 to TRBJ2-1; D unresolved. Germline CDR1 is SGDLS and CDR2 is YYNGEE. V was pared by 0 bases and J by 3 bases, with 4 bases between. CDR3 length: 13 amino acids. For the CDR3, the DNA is TGTGCCAGCAGCGTAGTACACTACAATGAGCAGTTCTTC. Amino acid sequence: CASSVVHYNEQFF.

The CDR3 coding sequence is TGTGCCAGCACACAGGGGGGGGCTGGAAACATTCAGTACTTC. Its protein product is CASTQGGAGNIQYF. The chain couples TRBV6-5 to TRBJ2-4; tentative D call: TRBD1 (8 bases). The V and J ends lost 7 bases and 6 bases respectively, with 16 bases between them. Germline lookup yields CDR1 MNHEY and CDR2 SVGAGI. The CDR3 contains 14 residues.

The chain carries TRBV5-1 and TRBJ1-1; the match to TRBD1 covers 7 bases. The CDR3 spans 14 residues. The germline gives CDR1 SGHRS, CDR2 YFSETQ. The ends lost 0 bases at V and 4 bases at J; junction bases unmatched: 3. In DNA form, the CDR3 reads TGCGCCAGCAGCTTGGCCCAGGGGGGCACTGAAGCTTTCTTT. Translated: CASSLAQGGTEAFF.

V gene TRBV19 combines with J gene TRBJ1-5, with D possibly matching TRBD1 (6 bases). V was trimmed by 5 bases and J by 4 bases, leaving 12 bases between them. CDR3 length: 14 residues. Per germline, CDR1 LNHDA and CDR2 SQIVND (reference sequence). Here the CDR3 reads CASSGTIGNQPQHF. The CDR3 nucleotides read TGTGCCAGTAGTGGGACAATAGGTAATCAGCCCCAGCATTTT.

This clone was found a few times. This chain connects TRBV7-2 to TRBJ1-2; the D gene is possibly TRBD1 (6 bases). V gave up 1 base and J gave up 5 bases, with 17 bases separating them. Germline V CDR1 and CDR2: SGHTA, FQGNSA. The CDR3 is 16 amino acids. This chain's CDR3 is CASSLGGGQLGYGYTF. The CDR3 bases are TGTGCCAGCAGCTTAGGGGGGGGGCAGCTGGGGTATGGCTACACCTTC.

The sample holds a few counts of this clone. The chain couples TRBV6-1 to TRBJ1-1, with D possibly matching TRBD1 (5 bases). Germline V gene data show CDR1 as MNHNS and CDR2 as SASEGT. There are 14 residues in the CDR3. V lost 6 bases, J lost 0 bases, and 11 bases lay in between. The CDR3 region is CASRNGHLNTEAFF. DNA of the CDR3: TGTGCCAGCAGAAATGGACACCTGAACACTGAAGCTTTCTTT.

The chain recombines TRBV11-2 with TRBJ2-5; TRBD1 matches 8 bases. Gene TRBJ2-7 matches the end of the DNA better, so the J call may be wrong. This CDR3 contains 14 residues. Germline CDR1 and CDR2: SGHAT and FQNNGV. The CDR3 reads CASSLAQGAYEQYF. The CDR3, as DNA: TGTGCCAGCAGCTTAGCTCAGGGGGCTTACGAGCAGTACTTC.